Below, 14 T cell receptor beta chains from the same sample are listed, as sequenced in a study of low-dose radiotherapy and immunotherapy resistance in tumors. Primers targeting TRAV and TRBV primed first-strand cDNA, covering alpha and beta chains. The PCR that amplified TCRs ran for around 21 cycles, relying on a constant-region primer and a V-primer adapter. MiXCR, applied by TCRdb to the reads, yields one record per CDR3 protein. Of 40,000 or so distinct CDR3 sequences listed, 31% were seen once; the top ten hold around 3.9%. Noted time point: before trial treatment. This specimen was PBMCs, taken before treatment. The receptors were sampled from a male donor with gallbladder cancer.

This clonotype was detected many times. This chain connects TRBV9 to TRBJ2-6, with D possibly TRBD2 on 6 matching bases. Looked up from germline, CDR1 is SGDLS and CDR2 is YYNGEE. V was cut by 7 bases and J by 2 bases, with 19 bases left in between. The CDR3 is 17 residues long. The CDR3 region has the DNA TGTGCCAGCGCTTGGGGTGGAGGGGTCACTGGGGCCAACGTCCTGACTTTC. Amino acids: CASAWGGGVTGANVLTF. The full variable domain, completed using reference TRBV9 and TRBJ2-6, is DSGVTQTPKHLITATGQRVTLRCSPRSGDLSVYWYQQSLDQGLQFLIQYYNGEERAKGNILERFSAQQFPDLHSELNLSSLELGDSALYFCASAWGGGVTGANVLTFGAGSRLTVL.

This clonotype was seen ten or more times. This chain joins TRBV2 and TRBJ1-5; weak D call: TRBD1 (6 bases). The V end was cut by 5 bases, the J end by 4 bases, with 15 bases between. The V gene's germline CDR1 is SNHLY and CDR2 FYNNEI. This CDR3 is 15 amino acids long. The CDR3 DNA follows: TGTGCCAGCAGTATTACCGGGACACTGAATCAGCCCCAGCATTTT. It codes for CASSITGTLNQPQHF.

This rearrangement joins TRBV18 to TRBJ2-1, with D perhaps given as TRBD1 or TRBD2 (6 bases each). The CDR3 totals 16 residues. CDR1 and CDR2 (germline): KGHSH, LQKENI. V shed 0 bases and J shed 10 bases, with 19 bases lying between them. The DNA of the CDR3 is TGTGCCAGCTCACCACCGGGTAGGCGACTAGGGGGAGAGCAGTTCTTC. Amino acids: CASSPPGRRLGGEQFF.

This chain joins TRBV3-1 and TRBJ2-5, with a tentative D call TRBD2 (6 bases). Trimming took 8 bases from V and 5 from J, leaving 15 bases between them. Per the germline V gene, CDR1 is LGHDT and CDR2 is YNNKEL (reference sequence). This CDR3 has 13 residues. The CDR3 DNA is TGTGCCAGCCCCTTTCCGGGGGAGGAGACCCAGTACTTC. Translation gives CASPFPGEETQYF.

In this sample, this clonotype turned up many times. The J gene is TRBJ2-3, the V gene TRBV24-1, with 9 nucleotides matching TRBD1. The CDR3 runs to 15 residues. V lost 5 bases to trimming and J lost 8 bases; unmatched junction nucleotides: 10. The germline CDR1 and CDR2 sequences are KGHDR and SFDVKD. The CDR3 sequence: CATSGGQGVGVTQYF. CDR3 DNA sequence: TGTGCCACCAGTGGGGGACAGGGCGTCGGAGTTACGCAGTATTTT.

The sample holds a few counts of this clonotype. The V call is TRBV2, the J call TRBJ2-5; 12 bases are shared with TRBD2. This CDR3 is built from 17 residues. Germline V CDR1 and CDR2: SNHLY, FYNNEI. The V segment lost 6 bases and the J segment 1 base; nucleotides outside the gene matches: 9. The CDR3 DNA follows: TGTGCCAGCAGGGCTCTAACTAGCGGGGGGTTCCAAGAGACCCAGTACTTC. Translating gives CASRALTSGGFQETQYF.

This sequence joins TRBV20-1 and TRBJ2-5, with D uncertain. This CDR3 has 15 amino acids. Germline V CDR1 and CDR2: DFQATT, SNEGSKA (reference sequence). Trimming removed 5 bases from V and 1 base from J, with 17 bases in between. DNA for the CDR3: TGCAGTGCTCCACGACCTCCCCGAAGCCAAGAGACCCAGTACTTC. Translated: CSAPRPPRSQETQYF.

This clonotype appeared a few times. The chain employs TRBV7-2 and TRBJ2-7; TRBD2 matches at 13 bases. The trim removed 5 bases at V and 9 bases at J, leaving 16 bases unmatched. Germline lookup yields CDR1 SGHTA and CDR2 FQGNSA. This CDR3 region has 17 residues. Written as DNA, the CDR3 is TGTGCCAGCAGCCGAACAAGTACTAGCGGGAGGGCCTCAGGGCAGTACTTC. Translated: CASSRTSTSGRASGQYF.

The DNA for the CDR3 is TGTGCCAGCAGCGTAACCCCGCAGGGGATGAAGAACACTGAAGCTTTCTTT. It encodes CASSVTPQGMKNTEAFF. V gene TRBV9 combines with J gene TRBJ1-1, with D possibly being TRBD1 (6 bases). V lost 1 base to trimming and J lost 1 base, with 17 bases between them. The CDR3 spans 17 residues. CDR1 and CDR2 (germline): SGDLS, YYNGEE.

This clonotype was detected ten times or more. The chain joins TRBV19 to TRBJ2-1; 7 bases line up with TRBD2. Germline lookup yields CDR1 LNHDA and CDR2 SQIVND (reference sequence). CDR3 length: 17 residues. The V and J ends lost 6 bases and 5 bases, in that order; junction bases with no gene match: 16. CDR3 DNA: TGTGCCAGTAGGGGGAGCGTGAGGGAGGGCCTTCACAATGAGCAGTTCTTC. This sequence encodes CASRGSVREGLHNEQFF.

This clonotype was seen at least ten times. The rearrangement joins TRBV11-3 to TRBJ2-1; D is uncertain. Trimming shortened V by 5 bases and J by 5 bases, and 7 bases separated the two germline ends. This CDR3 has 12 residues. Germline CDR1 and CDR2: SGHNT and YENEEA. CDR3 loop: CASSMTDNEQFF. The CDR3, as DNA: TGTGCCAGCAGCATGACGGACAATGAGCAGTTCTTC.

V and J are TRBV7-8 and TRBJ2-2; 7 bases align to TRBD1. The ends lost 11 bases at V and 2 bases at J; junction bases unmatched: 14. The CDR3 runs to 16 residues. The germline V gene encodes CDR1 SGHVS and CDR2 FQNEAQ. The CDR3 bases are TGTGCCGCGCCACGGGGACAGCTCGTTAACACCGGGGAGCTGTTTTTT. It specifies CAAPRGQLVNTGELFF.

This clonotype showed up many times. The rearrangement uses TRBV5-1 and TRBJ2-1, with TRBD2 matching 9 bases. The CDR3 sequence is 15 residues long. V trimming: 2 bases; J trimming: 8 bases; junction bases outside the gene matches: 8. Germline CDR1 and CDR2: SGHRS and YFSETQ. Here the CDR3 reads CASSLTAGGGYEQFF. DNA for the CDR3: TGCGCCAGCAGCTTAACAGCGGGAGGAGGTTATGAGCAGTTCTTC.

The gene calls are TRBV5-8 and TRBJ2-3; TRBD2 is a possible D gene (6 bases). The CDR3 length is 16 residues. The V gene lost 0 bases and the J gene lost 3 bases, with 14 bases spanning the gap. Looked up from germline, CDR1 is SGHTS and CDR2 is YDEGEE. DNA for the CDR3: TGTGCCAGCAGCTTGGAAAGCGTGGAGGGGACAGATACGCAGTATTTT. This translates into CASSLESVEGTDTQYF.